This T cell receptor beta chain was identified during a study of blood T cell repertoires in COVID-19. Across the whole study: T cells, B-cell-depleted T cells, or PBMCs supplied cDNA or gDNA.

In the original workflow: The assay estimated nucleated cells by amplifying reference gene primers. Measured with immunoSEQ multiplex PCR; TCRdb has only the in-frame clones, and not every one. The D gene and trimming were derived from the DNA, and the V and J assignments and clone size from that table. The sample includes about 270,000 clones, 86% of them seen just once. The source is a man between 40 and 49 years old with active or convalescent COVID-19. Sample: peripheral blood.

CDR3 residues: CASSLVGATSTDTQYF. The CDR3 DNA reads TGCGCCAGCAGCTTGGTAGGGGCTACTAGCACAGATACGCAGTATTTT. The gene calls are TRBV5-1 and TRBJ2-3, with a weak D call TRBD1 (5 bases). This CDR3 is 16 amino acids long. The germline gives CDR1 SGHRS, CDR2 YFSETQ. The V end lost 0 bases, the J end lost 0 bases, and 11 bases lay between the germline ends. The whole variable domain, filled in from reference TRBV5-1 and TRBJ2-3, reads KAGVTQTPRYLIKTRGQQVTLSCSPISGHRSVSWYQQTPGQGLQFLFEYFSETQRNKGNFPGRFSGRQFSNSRSEMNVSTLELGDSALYLCASSLVGATSTDTQYFGPGTRLTVL.